This is a list of T cell receptor beta chains from one sample in a study of beta chain features in type 1 diabetes. TCRdb's copy holds only in-frame clones and misses some; the assay was immunoSEQ multiplex PCR. The sample yields a few hundred thousand clones, roughly 15% seen once. Sequences were obtained from naive CD4+ T cells from blood. These TCRs come from a woman aged 18-29 years in good health. Each CDR3 is given with its conserved first and last residue. A D gene is named only where the DNA matches it firmly. For some rows the clone size is stated as once, few or many, or as a class when expanded; others skip it.

cdr3_aa cdr3_nt j_call cdr3_length clone_size d_call v_call
CAWSGPHRGSNQPQHF TGTGCCTGGAGCGGACCTCACAGGGGAAGCAATCAGCCCCAGCATTTT TRBJ1-5 16 . TRBD1 TRBV30
CASSTRTSGTGELFF TGTGCCAGCAGCACCCGGACTAGCGGAACCGGGGAGCTGTTTTTT TRBJ2-2 15 few TRBD2 TRBV5-4
CATSRVLEGAPEQFF TGTGCCACCAGCAGAGTTTTGGAGGGGGCTCCTGAGCAGTTCTTC TRBJ2-1 15 . . TRBV15
CASSLDRAGNTIYF TGTGCCAGCAGCCTGGACAGGGCCGGAAACACCATATATTTT TRBJ1-3 14 few TRBD1 TRBV6-6
CASSYPRERNYGYTF TGTGCCAGCAGCTATCCCAGGGAAAGGAACTATGGCTACACCTTC TRBJ1-2 15 . . TRBV7-9
CAISAETSGSRLAKNIQYF TGTGCCATCAGTGCTGAGACTAGCGGGAGTCGACTAGCCAAAAACATTCAGTACTTC TRBJ2-4 19 . TRBD2 TRBV10-3
CASSQLAADLNQPQHF TGTGCCAGCAGCCAGCTAGCGGCGGACCTCAATCAGCCCCAGCATTTT TRBJ1-5 16 few . TRBV7-9
CASSYRGRGGYGYTF TGTGCCAGCAGTTACCGAGGCCGGGGTGGCTATGGCTACACCTTC TRBJ1-2 15 . . TRBV6-5
CASSLGLAGGGVETQYF TGTGCCAGCAGCTTAGGACTAGCGGGAGGAGGGGTAGAGACCCAGTACTTC TRBJ2-5 17 few TRBD2 TRBV7-2
CASSPEGQPSNQPQHF TGTGCCAGCTCACCCGAAGGACAGCCAAGCAATCAGCCCCAGCATTTT TRBJ1-5 16 few . TRBV18
CASSYTGTTPEYEQFF TGTGCCAGCAGTTACACCGGGACTACCCCTGAGTATGAGCAGTTCTTC TRBJ2-1 16 . TRBD2 TRBV6-6
CAIHRQGVSGELFF TGTGCCATCCATAGACAGGGCGTGTCCGGGGAGCTGTTTTTT TRBJ2-2 14 . TRBD1 TRBV4-2
CASSTWHGRDETQYF TGTGCCAGCAGTACCTGGCACGGCAGGGATGAGACCCAGTACTTC TRBJ2-5 15 . . TRBV7-2
CASSLTSVADTQYF TGTGCCAGCAGCTTGACTAGCGTAGCAGATACGCAGTATTTT TRBJ2-3 14 . TRBD2 TRBV7-3
CASSQGTSGTLGGDEQFF TGTGCCAGCAGCCAAGGGACTAGCGGGACTCTAGGTGGCGATGAGCAGTTCTTC TRBJ2-1 18 . TRBD2 TRBV7-9
CAWSEAASGSYNEQFF TGTGCCTGGAGTGAAGCCGCTAGCGGTTCCTACAATGAGCAGTTCTTC TRBJ2-1 16 few TRBD2 TRBV30
CASSRTGYNEQFF TGTGCCAGCAGCCGGACAGGTTACAATGAGCAGTTCTTC TRBJ2-1 13 . TRBD1 TRBV7-9
CASSPALSSYEQYF TGTGCCAGCTCACCAGCCTTGAGCTCCTACGAGCAGTACTTC TRBJ2-7 14 few . TRBV18
CASAPGGGQETQYF TGTGCTAGTGCACCGGGGGGGGGCCAAGAGACCCAGTACTTC TRBJ2-5 14 few TRBD2 TRBV12-5
CASSLGQGYEQYF TGTGCCAGCAGTCTCGGACAGGGGTACGAGCAGTACTTC TRBJ2-7 13 . TRBD1 TRBV28
CASSVGRSDQPQHF TGTGCCAGCAGCGTAGGCCGGAGCGATCAGCCCCAGCATTTT TRBJ1-5 14 few . TRBV9
CASSYPSGAQETQYF TGTGCCAGCAGCTACCCTAGCGGAGCCCAAGAGACCCAGTACTTC TRBJ2-5 15 . TRBD2 TRBV2
CAWSVHRGSIDEQFF TGTGCCTGGAGTGTACACAGGGGATCTATCGATGAGCAGTTCTTC TRBJ2-1 15 . TRBD1 TRBV30
CASSLGLAAINEQFF TGTGCCAGCAGTTTGGGACTAGCGGCGATCAATGAGCAGTTCTTC TRBJ2-1 15 . TRBD2 TRBV6-5
CASGLGQYEQYF TGTGCCAGCGGACTCGGTCAGTACGAGCAGTACTTC TRBJ2-7 12 few . TRBV7-9
CAIDRLNHDSYEQYF TGTGCCATCGACAGGCTCAACCACGATTCCTACGAGCAGTACTTC TRBJ2-7 15 . . TRBV25-1
CAIDAKGDQETQYF TGTGCCATCGACGCGAAGGGGGACCAAGAGACCCAGTACTTC TRBJ2-5 14 . . TRBV10-3
CASSSGPQGGYTF TGTGCCAGCAGTTCAGGGCCTCAAGGTGGCTACACCTTC TRBJ1-2 13 . . TRBV6-6
CASSRGLYGYTF TGCGCCAGCAGCCGTGGACTCTATGGCTACACCTTC TRBJ1-2 12 . . TRBV4-1
CASSQDFGTRSQPQHF TGTGCCAGCAGCCAAGATTTCGGGACAAGAAGCCAGCCCCAGCATTTT TRBJ1-5 16 . . TRBV4-2
CSVEAYGQNYGYTF TGCAGCGTTGAAGCCTACGGACAGAACTATGGCTACACCTTC TRBJ1-2 14 few . TRBV29-1
CASIWAEEAFF TGTGCCAGCATCTGGGCTGAGGAAGCTTTCTTT TRBJ1-1 11 . . TRBV28
CASSVAGGPPDTQYF TGTGCCAGCAGCGTAGCGGGAGGGCCCCCAGATACGCAGTATTTT TRBJ2-3 15 . TRBD2 TRBV7-9
CATSAMGATNTQYF TGTGCCACCAGCGCCATGGGAGCAACGAATACGCAGTATTTT TRBJ2-3 14 . . TRBV15
CAWSLSLSGNTIYF TGTGCCTGGAGTCTTTCCCTCTCTGGAAACACCATATATTTT TRBJ1-3 14 . . TRBV30
CASSHPRPGLAEHTGELFF TGCGCCAGCAGCCACCCCCGTCCGGGACTAGCGGAACACACCGGGGAGCTGTTTTTT TRBJ2-2 19 . TRBD2 TRBV4-3
CASSLTGYGYTF TGTGCCAGCAGTTTGACGGGGTATGGCTACACCTTC TRBJ1-2 12 few . TRBV6-5
CASSAPGLGSNEQFF TGTGCCAGCAGCGCACCGGGACTAGGAAGCAATGAGCAGTTCTTC TRBJ2-1 15 . TRBD2 TRBV5-6
CASSRATSGYEQYF TGTGCCAGCAGCCGAGCGACTAGCGGTTACGAGCAGTACTTC TRBJ2-7 14 . TRBD2 TRBV4-2
CASSLPLTGAYNEQFF TGCGCCAGCAGCTTGCCGTTGACAGGGGCCTACAATGAGCAGTTCTTC TRBJ2-1 16 . TRBD1 TRBV5-1
CAWSPHTDTQYF TGTGCCTGGAGTCCCCACACAGATACGCAGTATTTT TRBJ2-3 12 . . TRBV30
CASSPTNLGTLYF TGTGCCAGCAGTCCGACTAACCTGGGGACACTGTACTTC TRBJ2-7 13 few . TRBV28
CASSLVRENGELFF TGTGCCAGCAGCTTGGTACGGGAAAACGGGGAGCTGTTTTTT TRBJ2-2 14 . . TRBV7-9
CATAAGTDTQYF TGTGCCACCGCGGCGGGGACAGATACGCAGTATTTT TRBJ2-3 12 . . TRBV15
CASSLAGRGVRNEQFF TGTGCCAGCAGCTTAGCGGGGAGGGGAGTACGGAATGAGCAGTTCTTC TRBJ2-1 16 few TRBD2 TRBV7-9
CASRPTGSSYNEQFF TGTGCCAGCAGGCCGACTGGGAGCTCCTACAATGAGCAGTTCTTC TRBJ2-1 15 . . TRBV7-2
CASSQGLAGNSYEQYF TGTGCCAGCAGCCAGGGACTAGCGGGAAACTCCTACGAGCAGTACTTC TRBJ2-7 16 . TRBD2 TRBV5-4